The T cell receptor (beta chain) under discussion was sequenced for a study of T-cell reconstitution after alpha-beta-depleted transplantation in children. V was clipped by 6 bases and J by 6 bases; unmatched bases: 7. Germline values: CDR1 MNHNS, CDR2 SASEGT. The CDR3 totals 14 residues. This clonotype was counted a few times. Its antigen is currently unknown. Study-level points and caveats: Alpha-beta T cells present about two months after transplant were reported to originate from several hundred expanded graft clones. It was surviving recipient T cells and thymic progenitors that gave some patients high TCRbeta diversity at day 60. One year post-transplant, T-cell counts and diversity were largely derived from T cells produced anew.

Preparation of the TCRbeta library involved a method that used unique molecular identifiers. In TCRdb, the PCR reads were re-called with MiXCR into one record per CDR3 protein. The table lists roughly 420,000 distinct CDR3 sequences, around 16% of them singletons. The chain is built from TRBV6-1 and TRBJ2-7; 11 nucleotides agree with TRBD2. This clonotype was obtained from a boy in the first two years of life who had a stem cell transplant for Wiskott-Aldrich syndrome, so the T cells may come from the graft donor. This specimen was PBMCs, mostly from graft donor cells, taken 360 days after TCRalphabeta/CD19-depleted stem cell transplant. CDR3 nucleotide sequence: TGTGCCAGCAGCCCCCGACTAGCGGGATCCGAGCAGTACTTC. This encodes CASSPRLAGSEQYF.